The 20 T cell receptor beta chains below were found in one sample sequenced in a study of blood T cell repertoires in COVID-19. Some clones are missing from TCRdb's copy, which holds only in-frame ones; the method was immunoSEQ multiplex PCR. The table records 190,000 or so clones, 82% of them present only once. The sequenced sample consisted of PBMCs or T cells enriched from blood (not recorded which). The receptors come from a middle-aged man who had recovered from COVID-19.

The gene calls are TRBV6-5 and TRBJ2-6, with D maybe TRBD1 (5 bases). The CDR3 runs to 14 residues. Trimming cost V 10 bases and J 4 bases, with 14 bases left between them. Germline-derived CDR1 and CDR2 are MNHEY and SVGAGI. CDR3 protein: CATYRFSGANVLTF. The DNA of the CDR3 is TGTGCCACCTACAGGTTCTCCGGGGCCAACGTCCTGACTTTC.

This chain connects TRBV10-3 to TRBJ1-5; 10 bases match TRBD1. Germline V gives CDR1 ENHRY, CDR2 SYGVKD. V dropped 10 bases and J dropped 2; count of bases not matched to a gene: 5. CDR3 size: 14 residues. CDR3 protein: CATGGTGGNQPQHF. CDR3 in DNA: TGTGCCACTGGAGGGACAGGGGGCAATCAGCCCCAGCATTTT.

The chain joins TRBV6-5 to TRBJ1-2; D gene uncertain. The germline V gene has CDR1 MNHEY and CDR2 SVGAGI. Trimming shortened V by 7 bases and J by 0 bases, and 9 bases separated the two germline ends. The CDR3 loop spans 13 amino acids. Here the CDR3 DNA reads TGTGCCAGCATCGACACGGCTAACTATGGCTACACCTTC. Its translation: CASIDTANYGYTF.

This clone was recorded only once. The chain recombines TRBV6-5 with TRBJ1-1; D might be TRBD1 (6 bases). The CDR3 runs 13 residues. V dropped 6 bases and J dropped 4 bases, with 12 bases sitting between them. CDR1 is MNHEY, CDR2 SVGAGI, per germline. The CDR3 DNA sequence: TGTGCCAGCAGCCAGGGGTTGGCCACTGAAGCTTTCTTT. Translated, it gives CASSQGLATEAFF.

This chain uses TRBV19 with TRBJ2-3; a weak D match, TRBD2 (5 bases). CDR3 length equals 13 residues. V lost 4 bases and J lost 4, with 9 bases in between. Per the germline V gene, CDR1 is LNHDA and CDR2 is SQIVND (reference sequence). The CDR3 sequence is CASSNRGADTQYF. DNA for the CDR3: TGTGCCAGTAGTAACCGGGGTGCAGATACGCAGTATTTT. The full variable domain, completed using reference TRBV19 and TRBJ2-3, is DGGITQSPKYLFRKEGQNVTLSCEQNLNHDAMYWYRQDPGQGLRLIYYSQIVNDFQKGDIAEGYSVSREKKESFPLTVTSAQKNPTAFYLCASSNRGADTQYFGPGTRLTVL.

The J gene is TRBJ2-2, the V gene TRBV2; tentative D call: TRBD2 (5 bases). The CDR3 extends over 15 amino acids. The ends were cut back, 3 bases at V and 3 bases at J, with 11 bases in the middle. Germline values: CDR1 SNHLY, CDR2 FYNNEI. The CDR3 region is CASSEGVWDTGELFF. The CDR3, as DNA: TGTGCCAGCAGTGAGGGAGTATGGGACACCGGGGAGCTGTTTTTT.

A few counts support this clone. Written as DNA, the CDR3 is TGTGCCAGCAGGGGGACAGCTGAAGCTTTCTTT. It yields the protein CASRGTAEAFF. The J gene is TRBJ1-1, the V gene TRBV28; 7 bases match TRBD1. The CDR3 runs 11 residues. J gave up 6 bases and V 6 bases, and 1 base lay outside the gene matches. Germline CDR1 MDHEN, CDR2 SYDVKM.

The chain is built from TRBV14 and TRBJ1-1, with no clear D. This CDR3 spans 14 amino acids. The ends were cut back, 3 bases at V and 0 bases at J, with 8 bases in the middle. Germline-derived CDR1 and CDR2 are SGHDN and FVKESK. The CDR3 sequence is CASSQTRVNTEAFF. The DNA of the CDR3 is TGTGCCAGCAGCCAGACGCGGGTGAACACTGAAGCTTTCTTT.

The chain carries TRBV11-2 and TRBJ2-2, with a possible D match to TRBD1 (5 bases). Germline V lookup: CDR1 SGHAT, CDR2 FQNNGV. CDR3 size: 17 residues. Trimming removed 6 bases at V and 2 bases at J, with 19 bases between. CDR3 residues: CASRYGQARGNTGELFF. Here the CDR3 DNA reads TGTGCCAGCAGATATGGACAAGCTAGGGGAAACACCGGGGAGCTGTTTTTT.

By share, this clone counts as medium-sized. This sequence joins TRBV6-4 and TRBJ2-2; the D gene is possibly TRBD1 (6 bases). V was trimmed by 3 bases and J by 2 bases, leaving 7 bases between them. The germline V gene has CDR1 MRHNA and CDR2 SNTAGT. The CDR3 is made up of 14 amino acids. CDR3 nucleotides: TGTGCCAGCAGTGAGGGACAAAACACCGGGGAGCTGTTTTTT. It translates to CASSEGQNTGELFF.

The J gene is TRBJ2-7, the V gene TRBV27, with D possibly being TRBD2 (6 bases). The CDR3 has 16 amino acids. Germline CDR1 is MNHEY and CDR2 is SMNVEV (reference sequence). V lost 3 bases, J lost 3 bases, and 18 bases lay in between. CDR3 residues: CASSFFGTSGYYEQYF. CDR3 nucleotide sequence: TGTGCCAGCAGTTTCTTCGGGACTTCCGGATACTACGAGCAGTACTTC.

The CDR3 sequence: CASSMGLAGGQADTQYF. In DNA form, the CDR3 reads TGTGCCAGCAGCATGGGACTAGCGGGAGGGCAGGCAGATACGCAGTATTTT. The rearrangement links TRBV21-1 to TRBJ2-3; TRBD2, the table's D call, lacks a check against the DNA. TRBV21-1 is recorded as a pseudogene. The CDR3 totals 17 residues.

The rearrangement links TRBV19 to TRBJ1-4; 9 bases are shared with TRBD1. The CDR3 has 14 residues. CDR1 LNHDA and CDR2 SQIVND come from the germline V gene (reference sequence). The V segment lost 5 bases and the J segment 7 bases; nucleotides outside the gene matches: 5. This CDR3 is CASSDGTGPEKLFF. CDR3 in DNA: TGTGCCAGTAGTGACGGGACAGGGCCTGAAAAACTGTTTTTT.

The rearrangement links TRBV7-2 to TRBJ2-7; 9 bases fit TRBD2. V trimming: 0 bases; J trimming: 4 bases; junction bases outside the gene matches: 7. CDR3 length: 16 residues. CDR1 SGHTA and CDR2 FQGNSA come from the germline V gene. This chain's CDR3 is CASSLAPSGTYYEQYV. CDR3 sequence (DNA): TGTGCCAGCAGCTTAGCCCCTAGCGGGACTTATTACGAGCAGTACGTC.

There are a few counts of this clone. This sequence joins TRBV7-9 and TRBJ2-3, with 7 bases lining up with TRBD1. CDR3 length equals 14 residues. Germline loops: CDR1 SEHNR, CDR2 FQNEAQ (reference sequence). The V gene end was trimmed by 2 bases and the J gene end by 7 bases; junction bases not matched to a gene: 6. The CDR3 loop is CASSLFEGAYTQYF. The DNA of the CDR3 is TGTGCCAGCAGCTTATTTGAGGGGGCTTATACGCAGTATTTT.

The chain carries TRBV5-1 and TRBJ2-3; tentative D call: TRBD2 (6 bases). This CDR3 spans 15 amino acids. The ends were cut back, 2 bases at V and 0 bases at J, with 10 bases in the middle. The germline CDR1 and CDR2 sequences are SGHRS and YFSETQ. The CDR3 DNA reads TGCGCCAGCAGCTTTAGCGGTCCTAGCACAGATACGCAGTATTTT. Amino acids: CASSFSGPSTDTQYF.

V usage is TRBV19 and J usage is TRBJ2-5, with TRBD1 identical over 10 bases. Looked up from germline, CDR1 is LNHDA and CDR2 is SQIVND (reference sequence). The CDR3 spans 14 residues. V lost 5 bases, J lost 4 bases, and 4 bases stayed unmatched. The CDR3 nucleotides are TGTGCCAGTAGTGCCCGGGACAGGGGAGAGACCCAGTACTTC. Its protein is CASSARDRGETQYF.

This clone was seen just once. The genes are TRBV5-4 and TRBJ1-4; D might be TRBD1 (6 bases). V gave up 0 bases and J gave up 8 bases, with 11 bases separating them. CDR3 size: 14 residues. Germline V lookup: CDR1 SGHNT, CDR2 YYREEE (reference sequence). Written as DNA, the CDR3 is TGTGCCAGCAGCTTGGAGCAGGGGAAGGAAAAACTGTTTTTT. Its protein product is CASSLEQGKEKLFF. The whole variable domain, filled in from reference TRBV5-4 and TRBJ1-4, reads ETGVTQSPTHLIKTRGQQVTLRCSSQSGHNTVSWYQQALGQGPQFIFQYYREEENGRGNFPPRFSGLQFPNYSSELNVNALELDDSALYLCASSLEQGKEKLFFGSGTQLSVL.

This clone was seen just once. This chain uses TRBV5-1 with TRBJ2-1; 7 positions match TRBD1. V dropped 3 bases and J dropped 4; count of bases not matched to a gene: 10. Germline V lookup: CDR1 SGHRS, CDR2 YFSETQ. CDR3 length equals 16 residues. The CDR3 loop is CASSSGQLRGYNEQFF. DNA for the CDR3: TGCGCCAGCAGCTCGGGACAGTTAAGAGGTTACAATGAGCAGTTCTTC.

This clone was counted a single time. The V gene is TRBV7-3, the J gene TRBJ2-5; TRBD2 agrees at 7 bases. The CDR3 runs to 15 residues. V gave up 1 base and J gave up 2 bases; unmatched junction bases: 4. The germline gives CDR1 SGHTA, CDR2 FQGTGA. The CDR3 bases are TGTGCCAGCAGCTTAAATGGACTAGTTCAAGAGACCCAGTACTTC. This gives the protein CASSLNGLVQETQYF.